The rows below give T cell receptor beta chains drawn from one sample of a study of immune characterization of retroperitoneal liposarcoma. TCRdb reprocessed the PCR reads with MiXCR, giving one entry per CDR3 protein. Of approximately 7,800 distinct CDR3 sequences in the sample, around 45% were seen once. The sequencing sample was made of tumor tissue. These receptors all stem from a male donor with retroperitoneal liposarcoma. CDR3s include the opening cysteine and the closing phenylalanine or tryptophan. The order of the fields is D gene, clone size, J gene, V gene, CDR3 protein, CDR3 DNA. D genes are given only for firm matches. Clone size is shown for a subset of rows, as once, few, many or a class of expanded clone.

TRBD2,NA,TRBJ2-7,TRBV6-1,CASSVSSGRGYEQYF,TGTGCCAGCAGCGTCTCAAGCGGGAGGGGGTACGAGCAGTACTTC
NA,medium-sized,TRBJ1-6,TRBV7-6,CASSSDPPMRSYNSPLHF,TGTGCCAGCAGCTCGGACCCTCCCATGAGGTCCTATAATTCACCCCTCCACTTT
TRBD2,few,TRBJ2-1,TRBV6-6,CASSHRDGDYEQFF,TGTGCCAGCAGTCACCGGGACGGGGACTACGAGCAGTTCTTC
TRBD2,NA,TRBJ2-7,TRBV7-2,CASSLRGDYNEQYF,TGTGCCAGCAGCTTACGCGGGGACTACAATGAGCAGTACTTC
TRBD2,few,TRBJ2-1,TRBV12-3/TRBV12-4,CASSRLAGGLRSYNEQFF,TGTGCCAGCAGTCGACTAGCGGGAGGGTTACGCTCCTACAATGAGCAGTTCTTC
NA,NA,TRBJ2-1,TRBV6-1,CASSPRRGQNEQFF,TGTGCCAGCAGTCCCAGGAGGGGTCAAAATGAGCAGTTCTTC
NA,many,TRBJ2-5,TRBV7-2,CASSPLALVQLETQYF,TGTGCCAGCAGCCCCTTGGCGCTAGTTCAGCTAGAGACCCAGTACTTC
TRBD2,many,TRBJ2-1,TRBV6-1,CASTGTSLNEQFF,TGTGCCAGCACCGGGACTAGTTTAAATGAGCAGTTCTTC
NA,few,TRBJ2-5,TRBV27,CASSLFRGATQTQYF,TGTGCCAGCAGTTTATTTCGGGGGGCCACCCAGACCCAGTACTTC
NA,medium-sized,TRBJ2-7,TRBV6-6,CASRQGSYEQYF,TGTGCCAGCAGACAGGGCTCCTACGAGCAGTACTTC
TRBD2,few,TRBJ2-1,TRBV28,CASSLAGGRYNEQFF,TGTGCCAGCAGTTTAGCGGGAGGGCGGTACAATGAGCAATTCTTC
NA,few,TRBJ2-7,TRBV6-1,CASSEAGGGGYEQYF,TGTGCCAGCAGTGAAGCTGGGGGGGGCGGCTACGAGCAGTACTTC
TRBD1,NA,TRBJ2-1,TRBV12-3/TRBV12-4,CASSLGGDRGLHEQFF,TGTGCCAGCAGTTTAGGCGGGGACAGGGGGCTTCATGAGCAGTTCTTC
TRBD2,NA,TRBJ2-1,TRBV12-3/TRBV12-4,CASRSSGGHYEQFF,TGTGCCAGCAGGTCCAGCGGGGGCCACTACGAGCAGTTCTTC
TRBD2,NA,TRBJ2-1,TRBV27,CASSLAGDHNEQFF,TGTGCCAGCAGTTTAGCGGGAGACCACAATGAGCAGTTCTTC
NA,NA,TRBJ2-2,TRBV6-1,CASRTPGVVSTGELFF,TGTGCCAGCAGGACCCCCGGGGTGGTGAGCACCGGGGAGCTGTTTTTT
TRBD2,NA,TRBJ2-1,TRBV6-1,CASSSGLAGGWNEQFF,TGTGCCAGCAGTTCGGGACTAGCGGGAGGATGGAATGAGCAGTTCTTC
NA,many,TRBJ1-4,TRBV10-1,CASSERGGGCCEKLFF,TGCGCCAGCAGTGAGAGGGGGGGGGGATGCTGTGAAAAACTGTTTTTT
TRBD1,NA,TRBJ1-5,TRBV7-2,CASTTQGGLGNQPQHF,TGTGCCAGCACCACACAGGGGGGGCTGGGCAATCAGCCCCAGCATTTT
NA,few,TRBJ2-1,TRBV6-1,CASTGGTVYNEQFF,TGTGCCAGCACAGGGGGGACAGTATACAATGAGCAGTTCTTC
NA,NA,TRBJ2-5,TRBV27,CASSQGRGAETQYF,TGTGCCAGCAGTCAGGGGAGGGGAGCGGAGACCCAGTACTTC
NA,medium-sized,TRBJ2-5,TRBV7-8,CASSLDGPEQYF,TGTGCCAGCAGCTTAGACGGGCCTGAGCAGTACTTC
TRBD2,NA,TRBJ2-2,TRBV4-1,CASSRLSGGASTGELFF,TGCGCCAGCAGCCGTCTAAGCGGGGGGGCTTCGACCGGGGAGCTGTTTTTT
NA,NA,TRBJ2-7,TRBV7-4,CASSLQSGGLYEQHF,TGTGCCAGCAGCTTACAATCCGGGGGGCTTTACGAGCAGCACTTT
TRBD1,few,TRBJ1-2,TRBV10-3,CAIMKDSGGNYGYTF,TGTGCCATCATGAAGGACTCAGGGGGAAACTATGGCTACACCTTC
NA,NA,TRBJ2-1,TRBV6-2/TRBV6-3,CASSVRLAATSYNEQFF,TGTGCCAGCAGTGTCAGGTTAGCAGCAACTAGCTACAATGAGCAGTTCTTC
TRBD1,NA,TRBJ2-3,TRBV6-8,CASKGQTSTDTQYF,TGTGCCAGCAAGGGACAGACTAGCACAGATACGCAGTATTTT
TRBD2,NA,TRBJ2-3,TRBV27,CASRAGARDTDTQYF,TGTGCCAGCAGAGCGGGAGCGAGGGACACAGATACGCAGTATTTT
NA,large,TRBJ2-5,TRBV6-1,CASSEGLSLGTQYF,TGTGCCAGCAGTGAAGGTTTGAGCCTCGGAACCCAGTACTTC
TRBD2,NA,TRBJ2-1,TRBV6-1,CASTPRVGGDEQFF,TGTGCCAGCACCCCCAGGGTCGGGGGGGACGAGCAGTTCTTC
NA,NA,TRBJ2-2,TRBV6-5,CASSLLGHGELFF,TGTGCCAGCAGTTTACTAGGGCACGGGGAGCTGTTTTTT
TRBD1,medium-sized,TRBJ2-1,TRBV7-2,CASSRTGVPQQETQFF,TGTGCCAGCAGCCGGACAGGGGTCCCCCAACAAGAGACCCAGTTCTTC
NA,NA,TRBJ2-1,TRBV6-1,CATAWGRSPYEQFF,TGTGCCACAGCCTGGGGGAGAAGCCCCTACGAGCAGTTCTTC
NA,large,TRBJ2-3,TRBV6-1,CASSEAQGWGTDTQYF,TGTGCCAGCAGTGAAGCACAGGGATGGGGCACAGATACGCAGTATTTT
TRBD2,NA,TRBJ2-1,TRBV25-1,CASSLGGLETQFF,TGTGCCAGCAGTTTGGGAGGGTTGGAGACCCAGTTCTTC
NA,NA,TRBJ2-1,TRBV6-8,CASSSPEKQFF,TGTGCCAGCAGTTCGCCCGAGAAGCAGTTCTTC
NA,NA,TRBJ1-2,TRBV7-6,CASSASPRQGDGYTF,TGTGCCAGCAGCGCCAGTCCCAGGCAGGGTGATGGCTACACCTTC
TRBD2,few,TRBJ2-1,TRBV11-3,CASSRGGEPYNEQFF,TGTGCCAGCAGCCGCGGGGGAGAACCCTACAATGAGCAGTTCTTC
NA,NA,TRBJ2-2,TRBV6-5,CASSSPARRAHTGELFF,TGTGCCAGCAGTTCACCCGCCAGGAGGGCCCACACCGGGGAGCTGTTTTTT
TRBD1,NA,TRBJ2-7,TRBV6-5,CASSEVGTGAIYEQYF,TGTGCCAGCAGTGAAGTAGGGACAGGGGCCATCTACGAGCAGTACTTC
NA,few,TRBJ1-2,TRBV27,CASLSRYGYTF,TGTGCCAGTTTATCGCGCTATGGCTACACCTTC
NA,many,TRBJ2-5,TRBV7-2,CASSGELGVGETQYF,TGTGCCAGCAGCGGCGAGCTGGGTGTGGGAGAGACCCAGTACTTC
NA,few,TRBJ2-7,TRBV6-1,CASSLVGNEQYF,TGTGCCAGCAGTCTCGTGGGCAATGAGCAGTACTTC
NA,few,TRBJ2-7,TRBV6-1,CASSLDIYEQYF,TGTGCCAGCAGCCTAGACATTTACGAGCAGTACTTC